Listed below are T cell receptor beta chains from one sample, sequenced in a study of blood T cell repertoires in COVID-19. TCRdb's copy holds only in-frame clones and misses some; the assay was immunoSEQ multiplex PCR. The sample has about 100,000 clones, around 84% seen once; the top ten hold about 2.9%. The sequenced sample was peripheral blood. These receptors were collected from a middle-aged man with active or convalescent COVID-19. CDR3s include the opening cysteine and the closing phenylalanine or tryptophan. Fields, in order: J gene, V gene, D gene, clone size, CDR3 protein, CDR3 DNA. D genes are given only for firm matches. Clone size is given for some rows only: seen once, a few or many times, or a class if the clone is expanded.

j_gene: TRBJ2-2
v_gene: TRBV19
d_gene: TRBD1
abundance: -
CDR3aa: CASSMIQGANTGELFF
CDR3nt: TGTGCCAGTAGTATGATTCAGGGGGCAAACACCGGGGAGCTGTTTTTT

j_gene: TRBJ1-2
v_gene: TRBV20-1
d_gene: -
abundance: -
CDR3aa: CNSHGYTF
CDR3nt: TGCAATTCTCATGGCTACACCTTC

j_gene: TRBJ2-2
v_gene: TRBV2
d_gene: TRBD2
abundance: -
CDR3aa: CASRRSGGGTGELFF
CDR3nt: TGTGCCAGCAGACGCTCCGGGGGGGGCACCGGGGAGCTGTTTTTT

j_gene: TRBJ1-2
v_gene: TRBV10-3
d_gene: TRBD1
abundance: -
CDR3aa: CAAQGANYGYTF
CDR3nt: TGTGCCGCCCAGGGGGCTAACTATGGCTACACCTTC

j_gene: TRBJ2-5
v_gene: TRBV11-2
d_gene: TRBD1
abundance: -
CDR3aa: CASSSRPPGQAAAQYF
CDR3nt: TGTGCCAGCAGCTCTAGGCCCCCGGGACAGGCGGCGGCCCAGTACTTC

j_gene: TRBJ2-7
v_gene: TRBV30
d_gene: -
abundance: -
CDR3aa: CAWSVEERISSYEQYF
CDR3nt: TGTGCCTGGAGTGTAGAGGAGCGGATAAGCTCCTACGAGCAGTACTTC

j_gene: TRBJ2-3
v_gene: TRBV4-1
d_gene: TRBD2
abundance: -
CDR3aa: CASSQDTAGADTQYF
CDR3nt: TGCGCCAGCAGCCAAGATACAGCGGGGGCAGATACGCAGTATTTT

j_gene: TRBJ2-1
v_gene: TRBV18
d_gene: -
abundance: -
CDR3aa: CASSPPAGRNNEQFF
CDR3nt: TGTGCCAGCTCACCACCGGCGGGACGCAACAATGAGCAGTTCTTC

j_gene: TRBJ2-3
v_gene: TRBV19
d_gene: TRBD2
abundance: -
CDR3aa: CASSGGTSGSTDTQYF
CDR3nt: TGTGCCAGTAGTGGAGGGACTAGCGGGTCCACAGATACGCAGTATTTT

j_gene: TRBJ2-7
v_gene: TRBV7-2
d_gene: TRBD1
abundance: -
CDR3aa: CASSAQTGAPYEQYF
CDR3nt: TGTGCCAGCAGCGCCCAGACAGGGGCTCCCTACGAGCAGTACTTC

j_gene: TRBJ1-5
v_gene: TRBV18
d_gene: -
abundance: -
CDR3aa: CASSLLENQPQHF
CDR3nt: TGTGCCAGCTCACTTTTAGAGAATCAGCCCCAGCATTTT

j_gene: TRBJ1-5
v_gene: TRBV11-1
d_gene: -
abundance: -
CDR3aa: CASSKHRDQPQHF
CDR3nt: TGTGCCAGCAGCAAGCACAGAGATCAGCCCCAGCATTTT

j_gene: TRBJ2-5
v_gene: TRBV5-1
d_gene: TRBD2
abundance: -
CDR3aa: CASSPVGGDRGTQYF
CDR3nt: TGCGCCAGCAGCCCGGTTGGGGGGGACCGGGGAACCCAGTACTTC

j_gene: TRBJ1-3
v_gene: TRBV7-2
d_gene: -
abundance: -
CDR3aa: CASSPVRDYPGNTIYF
CDR3nt: TGTGCCAGCAGCCCGGTCCGGGACTATCCTGGAAACACCATATATTTT

j_gene: TRBJ1-1
v_gene: TRBV7-2
d_gene: -
abundance: -
CDR3aa: CASSLEGSGSEAFF
CDR3nt: TGTGCCAGCAGCTTAGAAGGTTCAGGGTCGGAAGCTTTCTTT

j_gene: TRBJ2-3
v_gene: TRBV2
d_gene: TRBD2
abundance: -
CDR3aa: CASKRGPTDTQYF
CDR3nt: TGTGCCAGCAAGCGGGGGCCCACAGATACGCAGTATTTT

j_gene: TRBJ2-6
v_gene: TRBV27
d_gene: -
abundance: -
CDR3aa: CASSPGANVLTF
CDR3nt: TGTGCCAGCAGCCCGGGGGCCAACGTCCTGACTTTC

j_gene: TRBJ1-1
v_gene: TRBV19
d_gene: -
abundance: -
CDR3aa: CASRLGRGRDTEAFF
CDR3nt: TGTGCCAGTAGGTTAGGTCGGGGGAGGGACACTGAAGCTTTCTTT

j_gene: TRBJ2-7
v_gene: TRBV5-4
d_gene: -
abundance: once
CDR3aa: CASSFQAGDEQYF
CDR3nt: TGTGCCAGCAGCTTCCAGGCAGGGGACGAGCAGTACTTC

j_gene: TRBJ2-5
v_gene: TRBV2
d_gene: TRBD2
abundance: -
CDR3aa: CASMGIAGGIETQYF
CDR3nt: TGTGCCAGCATGGGAATAGCGGGGGGCATCGAGACCCAGTACTTC

j_gene: TRBJ2-3
v_gene: TRBV24-1
d_gene: TRBD1
abundance: -
CDR3aa: CATSAASGTGSVDTQYF
CDR3nt: TGTGCCACCAGCGCTGCATCTGGGACAGGGTCGGTGGATACGCAGTATTTT

j_gene: TRBJ2-5
v_gene: TRBV4-2
d_gene: -
abundance: -
CDR3aa: CASSQDREFQETQYF
CDR3nt: TGTGCCAGCAGCCAAGATAGAGAGTTCCAAGAGACCCAGTACTTC

j_gene: TRBJ2-2
v_gene: TRBV5-1
d_gene: TRBD1
abundance: few
CDR3aa: CASSPPGRTGDNTGELFF
CDR3nt: TGCGCCAGCAGCCCCCCTGGTCGGACAGGAGATAACACCGGGGAGCTGTTTTTT

j_gene: TRBJ2-7
v_gene: TRBV7-9
d_gene: -
abundance: -
CDR3aa: CASSLVGGASSYEQYF
CDR3nt: TGTGCCAGCAGCTTAGTTGGCGGGGCAAGCTCCTACGAGCAGTACTTC

j_gene: TRBJ1-4
v_gene: TRBV25-1
d_gene: TRBD1
abundance: -
CDR3aa: CASSEYGTGDEKLFF
CDR3nt: TGTGCCAGCAGTGAATATGGGACAGGGGATGAAAAACTGTTTTTT

j_gene: TRBJ2-1
v_gene: TRBV20-1
d_gene: -
abundance: few
CDR3aa: CSASIAGRGYNEQFF
CDR3nt: TGCAGTGCTAGTATTGCAGGAAGGGGTTACAATGAGCAGTTCTTC

j_gene: TRBJ2-5
v_gene: TRBV30
d_gene: TRBD1
abundance: -
CDR3aa: CAWRPPDRRWQETQYF
CDR3nt: TGTGCCTGGAGACCACCGGACAGGCGGTGGCAAGAGACCCAGTACTTC

j_gene: TRBJ2-1
v_gene: TRBV7-9
d_gene: TRBD1
abundance: -
CDR3aa: CASSETGGNNEQFF
CDR3nt: TGTGCCAGCAGCGAGACAGGGGGTAACAATGAGCAGTTCTTC

j_gene: TRBJ1-3
v_gene: TRBV25-1
d_gene: -
abundance: -
CDR3aa: CASSAQIRNTIYF
CDR3nt: TGTGCCAGCAGTGCACAGATAAGAAACACCATATATTTT

j_gene: TRBJ1-6
v_gene: TRBV6-5
d_gene: -
abundance: -
CDR3aa: CASTDSNSPLHF
CDR3nt: TGTGCCAGCACCGACAGCAATTCACCCCTCCACTTT

j_gene: TRBJ2-3
v_gene: TRBV5-5
d_gene: TRBD2
abundance: -
CDR3aa: CASSVGGAVDTQYF
CDR3nt: TGTGCCAGCAGCGTCGGGGGGGCCGTAGATACGCAGTATTTT

j_gene: TRBJ2-3
v_gene: TRBV4-3
d_gene: -
abundance: once
CDR3aa: CASSQDWASHKRDTQYF
CDR3nt: TGCGCCAGCAGCCAAGATTGGGCCAGCCATAAGAGAGATACGCAGTATTTT

j_gene: TRBJ1-3
v_gene: TRBV19
d_gene: -
abundance: -
CDR3aa: CASSPLGGSGNTIYF
CDR3nt: TGTGCCAGTAGTCCCTTAGGGGGCTCTGGAAACACCATATATTTT